A single sample is the source of the 12 T cell receptor beta chains below, sequenced in a study of blood T cell repertoires in COVID-19. TCRdb's table, derived via immunoSEQ multiplex PCR, lists solely in-frame clones and lacks some. The repertoire holds roughly 150,000 clones, with about 88% as singletons. Sample: peripheral blood. Receptors originate from a woman in her sixties or seventies with acute or convalescent COVID-19.

This clone was seen only a few times. V and J are TRBV11-2 and TRBJ2-7; a possible D gene is TRBD1 (5 bases). Germline values: CDR1 SGHAT, CDR2 FQNNGV. The CDR3 length is 15 residues. V was shortened by 5 bases and J by 1 base, with 15 bases between the two germline ends. CDR3 protein: CASSPLQGASYEQYF. The CDR3 bases are TGTGCCAGCAGCCCGCTTCAAGGGGCTTCCTACGAGCAGTACTTC.

CDR3 DNA sequence: TGTGCCAGCAGCCTACCCGGACAGAGGGACACCGGGGAGCTGTTTTTT. Translating it yields CASSLPGQRDTGELFF. V and J are TRBV5-4 and TRBJ2-2; weak D call: TRBD1 (6 bases). The CDR3 runs 16 residues. Trimming removed 4 bases from V and 3 bases from J, with 16 bases in between. CDR1 is SGHNT, CDR2 YYREEE, per germline (reference sequence).

A few counts support this clone. The CDR3 DNA reads as TGTGCCAGCAGTCCGGGACAGGCAAATTCACCCCTCCACTTT. This sequence encodes CASSPGQANSPLHF. V usage is TRBV2 and J usage is TRBJ1-6, with 8 bases identical to TRBD1. This CDR3 spans 14 amino acids. Germline V gene data show CDR1 as SNHLY and CDR2 as FYNNEI. V lost 5 bases to trimming and J lost 7 bases; unmatched junction nucleotides: 4.

The rearrangement uses TRBV12-3 or TRBV12-4 and TRBJ2-1, with D possibly TRBD1 on 5 matching bases. V gave up 11 bases and J gave up 5 bases, with 16 bases separating them. The CDR3 is made up of 13 amino acids. In nucleotides, the CDR3 is TGTGCCGGTGGGCAGGGTAGTAACAATGAGCAGTTCTTC. It yields the protein CAGGQGSNNEQFF.

V and J are TRBV6-6 and TRBJ1-1; 8 bases agree with TRBD1. Losses at the gene ends were 8 bases for V and 3 bases for J; bases not matched to a gene: 14. CDR3 size: 16 residues. Germline assignment: CDR1 MNHNY and CDR2 SVGAGI (reference sequence). The CDR3 region is CASALGRGQGYTEAFF. CDR3 DNA sequence: TGTGCCAGCGCCCTCGGACGAGGACAGGGTTACACTGAAGCTTTCTTT.

The J gene is TRBJ2-3, the V gene TRBV11-2; TRBD1 aligns across 9 bases. This CDR3 has 15 amino acids. Germline V lookup: CDR1 SGHAT, CDR2 FQNNGV. After removal of 3 bases from V and 5 bases from J, the junction contained 6 bases not matched to a gene. The CDR3 reads CASSFRDRERDTQYF. For the CDR3, the DNA is TGTGCCAGCAGCTTCCGGGACAGGGAGAGAGATACGCAGTATTTT.

This chain uses TRBV7-9 with TRBJ2-2, with TRBD1 matching 10 bases. The CDR3 contains 18 residues. CDR1 SEHNR and CDR2 FQNEAQ come from the germline V gene (reference sequence). J lost 4 bases, V lost 0 bases, and 8 bases had no gene match. The CDR3 DNA follows: TGTGCCAGCAGCTTAGCGGCTGGACAGGGGGTAGGCACCGGGGAGCTGTTTTTT. Its translation is CASSLAAGQGVGTGELFF.

The chain has TRBV14 and TRBJ2-1; D is unclear. Per the germline V gene, CDR1 is SGHDN and CDR2 is FVKESK. This CDR3 has 13 residues. The germline V and J ends were trimmed by 0 bases and 7 bases, with 7 bases remaining between them. The CDR3 DNA follows: TGTGCCAGCAGCCAAGATATCCGGAATGAGCAGTTCTTC. This sequence encodes CASSQDIRNEQFF.

This chain uses TRBV27 with TRBJ1-2; 9 positions agree with TRBD1. Looked up from germline, CDR1 is MNHEY and CDR2 is SMNVEV (reference sequence). V shed 4 bases and J 6 bases; nucleotides not matched to a gene: 3. This CDR3 is built from 13 residues. The CDR3 here is CASSSTGGDGYTF. CDR3 DNA: TGTGCCAGCAGTTCAACAGGGGGCGATGGCTACACCTTC.

The rearrangement joins TRBV11-2 to TRBJ2-7, with D perhaps matching TRBD1 (6 bases). The V end was cut by 3 bases, the J end by 5 bases, with 17 bases between. The length of the CDR3 is 15 residues. The germline CDR1 and CDR2 sequences are SGHAT and FQNNGV. CDR3 sequence reads: CASSFGWQGRDEQYV. The DNA of the CDR3 is TGTGCCAGCAGCTTTGGGTGGCAGGGGAGAGACGAGCAGTACGTC.

The chain uses TRBV24-1 and TRBJ2-2, with D possibly TRBD1 on 5 matching bases. Germline CDR1 is KGHDR and CDR2 is SFDVKD. Trimming removed 2 bases at V and 4 bases at J, with 16 bases between. CDR3 length: 17 amino acids. Here the CDR3 reads CATSDYGPGRGTGELFF. CDR3 DNA sequence: TGTGCCACCAGTGATTATGGACCAGGGCGAGGCACCGGGGAGCTGTTTTTT.

This sequence joins TRBV28 and TRBJ1-2, with D uncertain. The germline V gene encodes CDR1 MDHEN and CDR2 SYDVKM. V was pared by 7 bases and J by 4 bases, with 16 bases between. The CDR3 is 14 residues long. As DNA, the CDR3 is TGTGCCAGCACCGAAGGTGCGGGAGGCTATGGCTACACCTTC. Translating it yields CASTEGAGGYGYTF.